These T cell receptor beta chains were read from a single sample in a study of T cell changes during pregnancy in multiple sclerosis. The table came from immunoSEQ multiplex PCR; TCRdb's copy has only in-frame clones and leaves some out. The sample has 37,000 or so clones, roughly 94% seen once. This specimen consisted of peripheral blood, obtained in the third trimester of pregnancy. Receptors originate from a female donor with multiple sclerosis, enrolled in a pregnancy study. Each CDR3 is given with its conserved first and last residue. D genes are given only for firm matches. Clone size, where shown, is once, few, many, or a class for clones that have expanded.

TRBJ2-7	.	TRBV19	TRBD1	TGTGCCAGCAGTCGGCTGGGACAGGGGTCGGGAGAGCAGTACTTC	CASSRLGQGSGEQYF
TRBJ2-7	.	TRBV7-6	TRBD1	TGTGCCAGCAGCCTCCGGACAGGAGGATCCTACGAGCAGTACTTC	CASSLRTGGSYEQYF
TRBJ2-5	.	TRBV5-1	.	TGCGCCAGCAGCTTGGGCAGGGCTTTAGAGACCCAGTACTTC	CASSLGRALETQYF
TRBJ1-6	.	TRBV27	TRBD1	TGTGCCAGCAGTATAAACAGGGGGCGAGGGTCACCCCTCCACTTT	CASSINRGRGSPLHF
TRBJ2-1	.	TRBV27	TRBD2	TGTGCCAGCAGTTTATCACGAGGACTAGCGGGATATCGGGAGAATGAGCAGTTCTTC	CASSLSRGLAGYRENEQFF
TRBJ2-7	.	TRBV27	TRBD2	TGTGCCAGCAGTTTATCACTAGCGGGGGCCTACGAGCAGTACTTC	CASSLSLAGAYEQYF
TRBJ1-5	.	TRBV15	TRBD1	TGTGCCACCAGCAGAGGAGGACAGGGTCAACAGCCCCAGCATTTT	CATSRGGQGQQPQHF
TRBJ2-7	.	TRBV4-3	TRBD2	TGCGCCAGCAGCCAAGATCGCCTAGCGGGGGGCTACGAGCAGTACTTC	CASSQDRLAGGYEQYF
TRBJ1-1	.	TRBV7-9	.	TGTGCCAGCAGCTTAAGGGCGATGGGGGGTTTTAAAACTGAAGCTTTCTTT	CASSLRAMGGFKTEAFF
TRBJ2-1	.	TRBV7-9	.	TGTGCCAGCAGTTTAACTAGCTCTTACAATGAGCAGTTCTTC	CASSLTSSYNEQFF
TRBJ2-3	.	TRBV4-2	TRBD2	TGTGCCAGCAGCCCAAGCGGGAGTGAGCAGTATTTT	CASSPSGSEQYF
TRBJ1-5	.	TRBV28	.	TGTGCCAGCAGTTTTCGGGGAGGTAGCAATCAGCCCCAGCATTTT	CASSFRGGSNQPQHF
TRBJ2-7	once	TRBV5-5	TRBD2	TGTGCCAGCAGCCTTTGGACTAGCGGGAATGCTAACGAGCAGTACTTC	CASSLWTSGNANEQYF
TRBJ2-7	.	TRBV6-5	TRBD1	TGTGCCAGCAGTTACTCTTTGGGGGCAGGGGGCGGCGAGCAGTACTTC	CASSYSLGAGGGEQYF
TRBJ1-1	.	TRBV4-3	.	TGCGCCAGCAGCCAAGAAGTGAGGCGGGGGATGAACACTGAAGCTTTCTTT	CASSQEVRRGMNTEAFF
TRBJ1-6	.	TRBV28	TRBD1	TGTGCCAGCCGCGAAGACAGGGGGCTGGGTAATTCACCCCTCCACTTT	CASREDRGLGNSPLHF
TRBJ2-3	once	TRBV19	TRBD2	TGTGCCAGTAATCATGTCGGGAGGCCAGATACGCAGTATTTT	CASNHVGRPDTQYF
TRBJ2-2	.	TRBV7-9	.	TGTGCCAGCAGCTACAGGACAGACACCGGGGAGCTGTTTTTT	CASSYRTDTGELFF
TRBJ1-6	.	TRBV2	.	TGTGCCAGCTCCTACAGGAATAATTCACCCCTCCACTTT	CASSYRNNSPLHF
TRBJ2-3	.	TRBV2	TRBD2	TGTGCCAGCAGTGAAGGGGAGTTAGCGGGAGTTTTAAGGGGCACAGATACGCAGTATTTT	CASSEGELAGVLRGTDTQYF
TRBJ2-3	.	TRBV11-3	TRBD1	TGTGCCAGCAGCCCGGGACAGGGGAGGACAGATACGCAGTATTTT	CASSPGQGRTDTQYF
TRBJ1-6	once	TRBV19	TRBD1	TGTGCCAGTAGCAACTGGGACAGATCAAATTCACCCCTCCACTTT	CASSNWDRSNSPLHF
TRBJ2-7	.	TRBV12-5	TRBD1	TGTGCTAGTGGTTTGCCGAGCCCCCGAAGGACAGGGGGGTCCCCCTACGAGCAGTACTTC	CASGLPSPRRTGGSPYEQYF
TRBJ1-1	.	TRBV29-1	.	TGCAGCGTTGTCCCCAAGACAGTGAACACTGAAGCTTTCTTT	CSVVPKTVNTEAFF
TRBJ2-7	.	TRBV9	TRBD2	TGTGCCAGCAGCCCTCTAGCGGGAGAGGCCTACGGGCAGTACTTC	CASSPLAGEAYGQYF
TRBJ2-2	.	TRBV4-1	TRBD1	TGCGCCAGCAGCCAAGACTGGGGGACAGGTCTAACCGGGGAGCTGTTTTTT	CASSQDWGTGLTGELFF
TRBJ1-6	once	TRBV2	.	TGTGCCAGCAAGGCGGCAGGGAGGGATTCACCCCTCCACTTT	CASKAAGRDSPLHF
TRBJ2-1	.	TRBV4-3	TRBD1	TGCGCCAGCAGCCAAGAGGGGGGGCGACAGGGGGCCTACAATGAGCAGTTCTTC	CASSQEGGRQGAYNEQFF
TRBJ1-5	.	TRBV19	.	TGTGCCAGTAGTACGGTACCGGGCAATCAGCCCCAGCATTTT	CASSTVPGNQPQHF
TRBJ2-7	.	TRBV6-5	.	TGTGCCAGCAGTCCCACAGTTTACGAGCAGTACTTC	CASSPTVYEQYF
TRBJ2-1	once	TRBV18	TRBD1	TGTGCCAGCTCACCCTGGGGACAGGGGAATGAGCAGTTCTTC	CASSPWGQGNEQFF
TRBJ2-3	.	TRBV18	.	TGTGCCAGCTCACCGACGCAGGGGGGTGACACAGATACGCAGTATTTT	CASSPTQGGDTDTQYF
TRBJ2-7	.	TRBV9	.	TGTGCCAGCAGCGTAGATGGGACATACTCCTACGAGCAGTACTTC	CASSVDGTYSYEQYF
TRBJ1-6	.	TRBV7-9	TRBD1	TGTGCCAGCAGACCCTGGACAGGGGGCGGGAGGGATTCACCCCTCCACTTT	CASRPWTGGGRDSPLHF
TRBJ2-3	.	TRBV7-2	.	TGTGCCAGCAGCTTAGGGGGACTGCCTACAGATACGCAGTATTTT	CASSLGGLPTDTQYF
TRBJ1-6	.	TRBV11-3	.	TGTGCCAGCAGCTTGGGAGATTCACCCCTCCACTTT	CASSLGDSPLHF
TRBJ2-2	.	TRBV11-2	.	TGTGCCAGCAGCTTAGTCAGAATGTACACCGGGGAGCTGTTTTTT	CASSLVRMYTGELFF
TRBJ2-6	.	TRBV9	.	TGTGCCAGCAGCGTAGCGGGGGGCTCTACTGGGGCCAACGTCCTGACTTTC	CASSVAGGSTGANVLTF
TRBJ1-4	.	TRBV7-9	TRBD1	TGTGCCAGCAGCATGGACAGGGGGAATGAAAAACTGTTTTTT	CASSMDRGNEKLFF
TRBJ1-5	once	TRBV27	TRBD1	TGTGCCAGCAGTTTCACAGGGGGAGATCAGCCCCAGCATTTT	CASSFTGGDQPQHF
TRBJ1-5	.	TRBV19	.	TGTGCCAGTAGTATGGCGACAGCATATCAGCCCCAGCATTTT	CASSMATAYQPQHF
TRBJ2-2	.	TRBV19	TRBD1	TGTGCCAGTAGTCTGGGACAGGGAGCGAACACCGGGGAGCTGTTTTTT	CASSLGQGANTGELFF
TRBJ2-7	.	TRBV28	.	TGTGCCAGCAGTAACAGGGCTAGCTCCTACGAGCAGTACTTC	CASSNRASSYEQYF
TRBJ1-1	.	TRBV11-2	.	TGTGCCAGCAGCTTAGGGGTCGGGGGAGCTTTCTTT	CASSLGVGGAFF
TRBJ1-5	.	TRBV4-2	TRBD1	TGTGCCAGCAGCCTTGAGGGACAGGGGTTTCAGCCCCAGCATTTT	CASSLEGQGFQPQHF
TRBJ2-1	.	TRBV4-3	TRBD1	TGCGCCAGCAGCCAAGACACCGGGACAGGGTCGACAGAGCAGTTCTTC	CASSQDTGTGSTEQFF